This record looks at one T cell receptor beta chain sequence and its context. What it binds is unknown. Germline loops: CDR1 MNHEY, CDR2 SVGAGI. The CDR3 is 15 residues long. J gave up 2 bases and V 6 bases, and 8 bases lay outside the gene matches. Measured with immunoSEQ multiplex PCR; TCRdb has only the in-frame clones, and not every one. The sample yields 100,000 or so clones, 91% seen once. This specimen comes from a study of graft-versus-host responses after intestinal transplantation. For the study at large: Each patient got anti-thymocyte globulin induction, then tacrolimus and steroids for roughly 3 years. Whole-study findings and limits: Allografts from individuals with graft-donor T cell macrochimerism displayed high graft-versus-host to host-versus-graft clonal ratios. Circulating GvH clone levels at their peak were associated with HvG declines (early post-transplant). Investigators detected GvH clones in recipient marrow, with some emerging earlier in ileum or blood.

The source is a human donor who was the organ donor for an intestinal transplant. The source material was unstimulated CD4+ T cells sorted from spleen or lymph node cells, sampled before transplant. The genes are TRBV6-5 and TRBJ2-3, with TRBD2 identical over 7 bases. CDR3 sequence: CASSGSGEVTDTQYF. CDR3 nucleotide sequence: TGTGCCAGCAGCGGGAGCGGGGAAGTCACAGATACGCAGTATTTT.